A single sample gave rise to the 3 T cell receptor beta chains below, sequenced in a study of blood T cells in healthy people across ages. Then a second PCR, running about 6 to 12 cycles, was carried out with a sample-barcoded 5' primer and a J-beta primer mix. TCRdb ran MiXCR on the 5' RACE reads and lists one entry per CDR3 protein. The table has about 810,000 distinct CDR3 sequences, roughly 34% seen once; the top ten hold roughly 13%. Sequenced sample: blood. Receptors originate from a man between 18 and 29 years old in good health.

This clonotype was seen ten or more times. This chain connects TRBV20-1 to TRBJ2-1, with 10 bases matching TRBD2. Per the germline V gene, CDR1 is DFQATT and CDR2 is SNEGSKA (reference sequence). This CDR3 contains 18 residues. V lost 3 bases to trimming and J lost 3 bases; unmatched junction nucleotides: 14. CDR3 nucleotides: TGCAGTGCTAGTGGGGGGGTGTTAGCGGGGGGTGGCTACAATGAGCAGTTCTTC. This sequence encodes CSASGGVLAGGGYNEQFF.

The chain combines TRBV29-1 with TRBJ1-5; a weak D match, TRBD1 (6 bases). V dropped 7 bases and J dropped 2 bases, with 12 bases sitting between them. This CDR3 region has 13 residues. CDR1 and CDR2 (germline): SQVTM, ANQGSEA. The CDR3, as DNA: TGCAGCGGTCCAGGGGATGGCAATCAGCCCCAGCATTTT. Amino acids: CSGPGDGNQPQHF.

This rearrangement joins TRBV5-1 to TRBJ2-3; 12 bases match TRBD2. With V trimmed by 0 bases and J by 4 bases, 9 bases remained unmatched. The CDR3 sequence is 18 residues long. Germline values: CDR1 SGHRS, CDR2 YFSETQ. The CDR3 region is CASSLAFRTSGAADTQYF. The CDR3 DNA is TGCGCCAGCAGCTTGGCCTTTAGGACTAGCGGGGCTGCAGATACGCAGTATTTT.